The clone carrying this T cell receptor beta chain was detected a few times. Its cognate antigen is unknown. V dropped 6 bases and J dropped 5 bases, with 13 bases sitting between them. This CDR3 region has 13 residues. Germline assignment: CDR1 SGHVS and CDR2 FNYEAQ. TCRdb called the reads again in MiXCR, with one record for every CDR3 protein. This sample has about 920,000 distinct CDR3 sequences; 31% occur once, and the top ten carry over 10%. The data belong to a study of T cell repertoires in cytomegalovirus infection. Whole-study context: Recently described HLA-C-restricted plus well-studied HLA-B-restricted CMV epitopes were used.

Study outcomes and limitations: HLA-C-restricted CMV clonotypes gave the most frequent clonotype in two of eight donors. Accumulated public TCR beta family frequency recognized individuals carrying CMV together with the relevant HLA.

The chain uses TRBV7-6 and TRBJ1-2; weak D call: TRBD1 (5 bases). The clonotype was recovered from a human donor in good health (CMV status not recorded). Some clones in this sample may be carry-over from other donors' samples. The sample in question was cultured CD8+ T cells from PBMCs, obtained from culture after CMV antigen stimulation. The CDR3 sequence is CASRTIGDYGYTF. The CDR3 DNA follows: TGTGCCAGCAGAACCATAGGGGATTATGGCTACACCTTC.